The 30 T cell receptor beta chains below all came from one sample that was sequenced in a study of blood T cell repertoires in COVID-19. This table comes from immunoSEQ multiplex PCR, and its TCRdb copy is limited to in-frame clones, with some not included. Of 200,000 or so clones in the sample, approximately 88% were seen once. The sequencing input was PBMCs or T cells enriched from blood (not recorded which). Receptors were obtained from a woman aged 18-35 years who had recovered from COVID-19.

The rearrangement joins TRBV18 to TRBJ2-1, with a tentative D call TRBD1 (6 bases). The CDR3 has 17 amino acids. Per the germline V gene, CDR1 is KGHSH and CDR2 is LQKENI. V was clipped by 4 bases and J by 3 bases, with 19 bases between them. The chain's CDR3 is CASSHAPGEMGYNEQFF. In DNA, the CDR3 is TGTGCCAGCTCACACGCACCAGGGGAGATGGGCTACAATGAGCAGTTCTTC. Complete variable domain (other parts from reference TRBV18 and TRBJ2-1): NAGVMQNPRHLVRRRGQEARLRCSPMKGHSHVYWYRQLPEEGLKFMVYLQKENIIDESGMPKERFSAEFPKEGPSILRIQQVVRGDSAAYFCASSHAPGEMGYNEQFFGPGTRLTVL.

This rearrangement joins TRBV30 to TRBJ2-7, with D perhaps TRBD1 (6 bases). Germline V gene data show CDR1 as GTSNPN and CDR2 as SVGIG (reference sequence). This CDR3 region has 10 residues. CDR3 sequence reads: CAPQGYEQYF. The CDR3, as DNA: TGTGCACCCCAGGGGTACGAGCAGTACTTC.

J is TRBJ2-5 and V is TRBV30, with TRBD1 matching over 7 bases. This CDR3 has 14 residues. Germline-derived CDR1 and CDR2 are GTSNPN and SVGIG (reference sequence). The V gene end was trimmed by 3 bases and the J gene end by 3 bases; junction bases not matched to a gene: 7. The DNA of the CDR3 is TGTGCCTGGAGGGAGAAGGGGGCCGAAGAGACCCAGTACTTC. Translated: CAWREKGAEETQYF.

The chain uses TRBV2 and TRBJ1-2, with 11 bases identical to TRBD1. Unmatched junction bases numbered 7, after V lost 2 bases and J lost 8 bases. In germline, CDR1 is SNHLY, CDR2 FYNNEI. The CDR3 is 15 residues long. The CDR3 here is CASSESSGTGGGYTF. The CDR3 coding sequence is TGTGCCAGCAGTGAATCCTCCGGGACAGGGGGGGGCTACACCTTC.

CDR3 in amino acids: CASSGQRRSWDEQYF. DNA of the CDR3: TGTGCCAGCAGCGGACAGCGCCGGTCATGGGACGAGCAGTACTTC. The V gene is TRBV5-5, the J gene TRBJ2-7; TRBD1 is a possible D gene (6 bases). CDR3 length: 15 residues. Germline V gene data show CDR1 as SGHKS and CDR2 as YYEKEE (reference sequence). V lost 4 bases, J lost 5 bases, and 19 bases lay in between.

This CDR3 is CASSGRGGYTF. CDR3 coding DNA: TGTGCCAGCAGTGGAAGAGGAGGCTACACCTTC. This rearrangement joins TRBV7-9 to TRBJ1-2, with no clear D. Trimming removed 6 bases at V and 8 bases at J, with 10 bases between. This CDR3 contains 11 residues. The V gene's germline CDR1 is SEHNR and CDR2 FQNEAQ (reference sequence).

The rearrangement links TRBV5-4 to TRBJ2-7, with TRBD2 matching over 7 bases. This CDR3 is 12 amino acids long. CDR1 and CDR2 from the germline V gene are SGHNT and YYREEE (reference sequence). Losses at the gene ends were 6 bases for V and 5 bases for J; bases not matched to a gene: 5. This CDR3 reads CASNDGGNEQYF. DNA of the CDR3: TGTGCCAGCAACGACGGGGGGAACGAGCAGTACTTC.

Only one count was recorded for this clone. The chain recombines TRBV28 with TRBJ1-1; no reliable D call. Germline assignment: CDR1 MDHEN and CDR2 SYDVKM. Trimming stripped 2 bases from V and 4 bases from J, with 11 bases between. The CDR3 is made up of 14 amino acids. CDR3 DNA: TGTGCCAGCAGTTTAAGTAGCTGGATCACTGAAGCTTTCTTT. It translates to CASSLSSWITEAFF.

The chain couples TRBV7-8 to TRBJ2-1; 13 bases map to TRBD2. From germline, CDR1 is SGHVS and CDR2 FQNEAQ. V lost 6 bases and J lost 0; bases outside the gene matches: 17. This CDR3 is built from 21 residues. This chain's CDR3 is CASSLPKPTSGGKSSYNEQFF. CDR3 DNA sequence: TGTGCCAGCAGTCTTCCGAAGCCGACTAGCGGGGGGAAAAGCTCCTACAATGAGCAGTTCTTC.

This clone occurred a few times. The chain combines TRBV30 with TRBJ1-2, with 9 bases aligning to TRBD1. The CDR3 runs to 13 residues. CDR1 GTSNPN and CDR2 SVGIG come from the germline V gene (reference sequence). Trimming cost V 2 bases and J 8 bases; bases outside gene matches: 6. CDR3 in amino acids: CAWSIDRGDGYTF. CDR3 sequence (DNA): TGTGCCTGGAGTATAGACAGGGGGGACGGCTACACCTTC.

This rearrangement joins TRBV27 to TRBJ1-1; TRBD1 matches at 7 bases. Germline V gene sequence: CDR1 MNHEY, CDR2 SMNVEV (reference sequence). The V gene end was trimmed by 4 bases and the J gene end by 0 bases; junction bases not matched to a gene: 8. This CDR3 region has 16 residues. DNA for the CDR3: TGTGCCAGCAGTTCCGGACAGGTAGGGATGAACACTGAAGCTTTCTTT. Translated, it gives CASSSGQVGMNTEAFF.

This chain's CDR3 is CASSLKRQPQHF. DNA of the CDR3: TGTGCCAGCAGTTTAAAGAGGCAGCCCCAGCATTTT. The V gene is TRBV28, the J gene TRBJ1-5; no clear D gene. V shed 2 bases and J shed 7 bases, with 6 bases lying between them. The CDR3 totals 12 residues. Germline loops: CDR1 MDHEN, CDR2 SYDVKM.

The V call is TRBV10-2, the J call TRBJ2-2, with 9 positions matching TRBD2. The CDR3 is made up of 15 amino acids. After removal of 3 bases from V and 4 bases from J, the junction contained 3 bases not matched to a gene. Germline lookup yields CDR1 WSHSY and CDR2 SAAADI. This chain's CDR3 is CASSEGGGATGELFF. The CDR3 nucleotides are TGCGCCAGCAGTGAAGGCGGGGGGGCCACCGGGGAGCTGTTTTTT.

This chain uses TRBV28 with TRBJ2-1, with D possibly TRBD2 on 7 matching bases. The CDR3 is 15 amino acids. Trimming removed 6 bases from V and 3 bases from J, with 15 bases in between. Germline loops: CDR1 MDHEN, CDR2 SYDVKM. The CDR3 nucleotides read TGTGCCAGCAGAACGTCTAGGGGGGGCTACAATGAGCAGTTCTTC. It encodes CASRTSRGGYNEQFF.

This chain links TRBV9 with TRBJ1-1, with TRBD1 matching over 7 bases. In germline, CDR1 is SGDLS, CDR2 YYNGEE. The V gene end was trimmed by 4 bases and the J gene end by 1 base; junction bases not matched to a gene: 16. CDR3 size: 18 residues. The CDR3 DNA reads as TGTGCCAGCAGCCCGTGGGACAGCCCCCTAGCTTGGAACACTGAAGCTTTCTTT. This sequence encodes CASSPWDSPLAWNTEAFF. The whole variable domain, filled in from reference TRBV9 and TRBJ1-1, reads DSGVTQTPKHLITATGQRVTLRCSPRSGDLSVYWYQQSLDQGLQFLIQYYNGEERAKGNILERFSAQQFPDLHSELNLSSLELGDSALYFCASSPWDSPLAWNTEAFFGQGTRLTVV.

The rearrangement links TRBV28 to TRBJ2-5; 8 bases are shared with TRBD2. Germline trimming cut 5 bases from V and 4 bases from J; bases unmatched to any gene: 9. The CDR3 is 15 residues long. From germline, CDR1 is MDHEN and CDR2 SYDVKM. Written as DNA, the CDR3 is TGTGCCAGCAGTCAAACCGGGACTAGGGGAGAGACCCAGTACTTC. Its protein is CASSQTGTRGETQYF.

This clone was seen repeatedly, ten times or more. The chain carries TRBV5-1 and TRBJ1-6, with D unclear. V was clipped by 0 bases and J by 14 bases, with 15 bases between them. CDR1 and CDR2 (germline): SGHRS, YFSETQ. The CDR3 loop spans 14 amino acids. Here the CDR3 reads CASSLGTGKESLHF. The CDR3 nucleotides are TGCGCCAGCAGCTTGGGGACTGGGAAAGAGTCCCTCCACTTT.

The chain links TRBV7-9 to TRBJ1-1; D possibly corresponds to TRBD1 (6 bases). Germline V gene data show CDR1 as SEHNR and CDR2 as FQNEAQ (reference sequence). The CDR3 is 15 amino acids. V lost 5 bases to trimming and J lost 0 bases, with 13 bases between them. The DNA of the CDR3 is TGTGCCAGCAGCGGCAGAGGACAGCTGAACACTGAAGCTTTCTTT. This codes for CASSGRGQLNTEAFF.

This clone was observed a few times. The V gene is TRBV13, the J gene TRBJ1-4; D is undetermined. The CDR3 is 14 residues long. CDR1 is PRHDT, CDR2 FYEKMQ, per germline (reference sequence). Trimming left V 3 bases short and J 0 bases short, with 5 bases between. The CDR3 DNA reads TGTGCCAGCAGCTTTGGAGCAACTAATGAAAAACTGTTTTTT. This encodes CASSFGATNEKLFF.

The chain joins TRBV5-1 to TRBJ2-3; D is undetermined. CDR1 SGHRS and CDR2 YFSETQ come from the germline V gene. The CDR3 is 13 residues long. V was clipped by 0 bases and J by 5 bases, with 7 bases between them. Here the CDR3 DNA reads TGCGCCAGCAGCTTGGCACGAGAAGATACGCAGTATTTT. This encodes CASSLAREDTQYF.

This rearrangement joins TRBV19 to TRBJ1-1, with D possibly matching TRBD1 (6 bases). The CDR3 spans 14 residues. Germline-derived CDR1 and CDR2 are LNHDA and SQIVND (reference sequence). Trimming stripped 4 bases from V and 6 bases from J, with 15 bases between. The CDR3 DNA sequence: TGTGCCAGTAGTACCAGGGGCCGCTTCGCTGAAGCTTTCTTT. Its protein product is CASSTRGRFAEAFF.

The V call is TRBV18, the J call TRBJ1-2, with 7 bases lining up with TRBD1. J lost 8 bases, V lost 6 bases, and 6 bases had no gene match. Germline V gene lookup returns CDR1 KGHSH and CDR2 LQKENI. The CDR3 spans 12 residues. DNA for the CDR3: TGTGCCAGCTCTCGAGACAGGGAAGGCTACACCTTC. Its translation: CASSRDREGYTF.

The chain has TRBV12-5 and TRBJ1-1; 9 bases are shared with TRBD1. V was pared by 0 bases and J by 4 bases, with 15 bases of the junction left unmatched. The CDR3 is made up of 19 amino acids. The germline V gene encodes CDR1 LGHNT and CDR2 FRNRAP. In nucleotides, the CDR3 is TGTGCTAGTGGTTTGGTACTGGCGGGACAGGGAAGGTTGGGCACTGAAGCTTTCTTT. The encoded protein is CASGLVLAGQGRLGTEAFF. The full variable domain, with the rest looked up from reference TRBV12-5 and TRBJ1-1, is DARVTQTPRHKVTEMGQEVTMRCQPILGHNTVFWYRQTMMQGLELLAYFRNRAPLDDSGMPKDRFSAEMPDATLATLKIQPSEPRDSAVYFCASGLVLAGQGRLGTEAFFGQGTRLTVV.

The J gene is TRBJ1-1, the V gene TRBV18; no definite D call. This CDR3 has 15 amino acids. Trimming pared 3 bases from V and 3 bases from J, leaving 14 bases between. From germline, CDR1 is KGHSH and CDR2 LQKENI. The CDR3 DNA is TGTGCCAGCTCACCCCGGACTCTGGAGGACACTGAAGCTTTCTTT. It codes for CASSPRTLEDTEAFF.

This chain joins TRBV4-1 and TRBJ2-7; D is perhaps TRBD2 (6 bases). Germline V gene sequence: CDR1 MGHRA, CDR2 YSYEKL. The CDR3 has 15 amino acids. Trimming removed 1 base from V and 3 bases from J, with 13 bases in between. The CDR3 nucleotides read TGCGCCAGCAGCCAAGCGGGGGTCGAGTACTACGAGCAGTACTTC. It specifies CASSQAGVEYYEQYF.

V is TRBV10-3 and J is TRBJ1-1, with D unclear. The length of the CDR3 is 13 residues. Germline loops: CDR1 ENHRY, CDR2 SYGVKD. Trimming stripped 8 bases from V and 0 bases from J, with 10 bases between. The CDR3 region has the DNA TGTGCCATCCGGGGAGGGATGAACACTGAAGCTTTCTTT. Translated, it gives CAIRGGMNTEAFF.

The CDR3 reads CATSDGGVFIDTQYF. CDR3 bases: TGTGCCACCAGTGACGGGGGGGTTTTTATAGATACGCAGTATTTT. The rearrangement links TRBV24-1 to TRBJ2-3, with 8 bases identical to TRBD2. J lost 5 bases, V lost 4 bases, and 7 bases had no gene match. This CDR3 is 15 amino acids long. CDR1 is KGHDR and CDR2 is SFDVKD in the germline V gene.

V and J are TRBV12-5 and TRBJ2-7, with 9 bases identical to TRBD1. The CDR3 has 15 residues. The ends lost 1 base at V and 2 bases at J; junction bases unmatched: 3. CDR1 and CDR2 from the germline V gene are LGHNT and FRNRAP. The CDR3 sequence: CASGLGTGVPYEQYF. In DNA, the CDR3 is TGTGCTAGTGGTTTGGGGACAGGGGTTCCCTACGAGCAGTACTTC.

V is TRBV5-1 and J is TRBJ1-1; TRBD1 is a possible D gene (5 bases). The CDR3 has 15 residues. The germline V gene encodes CDR1 SGHRS and CDR2 YFSETQ. Deletions cut 2 bases from V and 3 bases from J, with 14 bases between. The DNA of the CDR3 is TGCGCCAGCAGCTTCGATTCCCAGGGCGACACTGAAGCTTTCTTT. Translated: CASSFDSQGDTEAFF. Filled out from reference TRBV5-1 and TRBJ1-1, the complete variable domain reads KAGVTQTPRYLIKTRGQQVTLSCSPISGHRSVSWYQQTPGQGLQFLFEYFSETQRNKGNFPGRFSGRQFSNSRSEMNVSTLELGDSALYLCASSFDSQGDTEAFFGQGTRLTVV.

The rearrangement links TRBV2 to TRBJ1-2, with D unclear. The CDR3 has 13 amino acids. Per the germline V gene, CDR1 is SNHLY and CDR2 is FYNNEI. V lost 3 bases, J lost 2 bases, and 7 bases lay in between. The DNA for the CDR3 is TGTGCCAGCAGTGATACGGAGAACTATGGCTACACCTTC. The encoded protein is CASSDTENYGYTF.